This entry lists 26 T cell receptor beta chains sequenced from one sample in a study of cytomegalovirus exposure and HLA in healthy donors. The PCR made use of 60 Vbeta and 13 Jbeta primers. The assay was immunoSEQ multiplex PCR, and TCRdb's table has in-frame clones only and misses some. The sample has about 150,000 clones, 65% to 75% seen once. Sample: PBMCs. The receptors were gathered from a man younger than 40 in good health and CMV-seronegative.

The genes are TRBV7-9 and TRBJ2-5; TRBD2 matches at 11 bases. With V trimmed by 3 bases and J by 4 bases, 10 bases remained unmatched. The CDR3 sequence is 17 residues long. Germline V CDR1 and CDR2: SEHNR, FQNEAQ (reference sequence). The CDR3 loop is CASSFGNSGGARETQYF. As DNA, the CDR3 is TGTGCCAGCAGCTTCGGGAATAGCGGGGGGGCCCGAGAGACCCAGTACTTC.

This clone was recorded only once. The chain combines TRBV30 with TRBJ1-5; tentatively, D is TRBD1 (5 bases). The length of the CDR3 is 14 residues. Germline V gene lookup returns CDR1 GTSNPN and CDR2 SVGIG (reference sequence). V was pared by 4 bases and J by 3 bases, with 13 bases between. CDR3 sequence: CAWTFQGANQPQHF. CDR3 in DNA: TGTGCCTGGACCTTTCAGGGTGCCAATCAGCCCCAGCATTTT.

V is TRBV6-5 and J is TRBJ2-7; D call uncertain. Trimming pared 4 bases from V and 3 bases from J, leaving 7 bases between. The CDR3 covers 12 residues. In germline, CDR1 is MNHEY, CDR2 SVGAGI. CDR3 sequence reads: CASSSQDYEQYF. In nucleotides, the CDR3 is TGTGCCAGCAGTTCCCAGGACTACGAGCAGTACTTC.

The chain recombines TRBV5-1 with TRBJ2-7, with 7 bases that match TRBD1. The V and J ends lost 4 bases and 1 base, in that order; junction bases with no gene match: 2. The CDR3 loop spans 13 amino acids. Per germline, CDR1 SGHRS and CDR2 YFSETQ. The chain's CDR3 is CASSPDRSYEQYF. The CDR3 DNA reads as TGCGCCAGCAGCCCGGACAGGTCCTACGAGCAGTACTTC.

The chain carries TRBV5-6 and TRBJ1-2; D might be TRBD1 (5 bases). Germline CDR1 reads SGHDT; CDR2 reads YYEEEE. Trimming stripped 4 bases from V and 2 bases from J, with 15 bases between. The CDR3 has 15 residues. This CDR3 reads CASSLRWRDNYGYTF. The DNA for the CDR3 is TGTGCCAGCAGCCTGAGGTGGAGGGACAACTATGGCTACACCTTC.

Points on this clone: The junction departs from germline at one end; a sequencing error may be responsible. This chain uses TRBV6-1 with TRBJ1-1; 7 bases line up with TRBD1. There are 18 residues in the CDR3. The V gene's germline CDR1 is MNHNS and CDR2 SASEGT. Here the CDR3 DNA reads TGTGCCAGCAGTGAGGGGAACAGGGGCTTGGGCCTGAACCCTGAAGCTTTCTTT. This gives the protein CASSEGNRGLGLNPEAFF.

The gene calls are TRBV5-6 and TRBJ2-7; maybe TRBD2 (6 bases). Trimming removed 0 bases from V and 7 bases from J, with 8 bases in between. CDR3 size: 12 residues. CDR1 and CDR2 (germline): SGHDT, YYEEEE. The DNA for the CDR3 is TGTGCCAGCAGCTTGGGAGGGAGGGAGCAGTACTTC. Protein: CASSLGGREQYF.

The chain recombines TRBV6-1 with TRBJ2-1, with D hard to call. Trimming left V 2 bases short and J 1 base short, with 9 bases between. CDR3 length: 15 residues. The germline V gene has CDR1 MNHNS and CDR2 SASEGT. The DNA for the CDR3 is TGTGCCAGCAGTGAACTATTAAGTTCCTACAATGAGCAGTTCTTC. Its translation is CASSELLSSYNEQFF.

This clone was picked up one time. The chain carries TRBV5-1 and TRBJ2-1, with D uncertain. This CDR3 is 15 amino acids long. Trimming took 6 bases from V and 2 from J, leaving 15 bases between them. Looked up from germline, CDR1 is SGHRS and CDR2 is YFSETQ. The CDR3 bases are TGCGCCAGCACCCCTTCGGGTCTTACCTACAATGAGCAGTTCTTC. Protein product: CASTPSGLTYNEQFF.

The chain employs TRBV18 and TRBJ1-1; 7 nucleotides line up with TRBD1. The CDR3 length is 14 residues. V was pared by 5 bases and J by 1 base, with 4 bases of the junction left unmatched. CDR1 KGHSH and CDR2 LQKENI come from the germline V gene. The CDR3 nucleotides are TGTGCCAGCTCAATCGGGACAGAGAACACTGAAGCTTTCTTT. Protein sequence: CASSIGTENTEAFF. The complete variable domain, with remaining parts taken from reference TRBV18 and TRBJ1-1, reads NAGVMQNPRHLVRRRGQEARLRCSPMKGHSHVYWYRQLPEEGLKFMVYLQKENIIDESGMPKERFSAEFPKEGPSILRIQQVVRGDSAAYFCASSIGTENTEAFFGQGTRLTVV.

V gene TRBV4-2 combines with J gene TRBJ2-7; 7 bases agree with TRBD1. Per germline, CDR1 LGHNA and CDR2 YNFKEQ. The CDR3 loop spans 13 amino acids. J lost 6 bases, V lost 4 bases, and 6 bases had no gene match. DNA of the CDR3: TGTGCCAGCAGCCTTTCACAGGGGACCGAGCAGTACTTC. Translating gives CASSLSQGTEQYF.

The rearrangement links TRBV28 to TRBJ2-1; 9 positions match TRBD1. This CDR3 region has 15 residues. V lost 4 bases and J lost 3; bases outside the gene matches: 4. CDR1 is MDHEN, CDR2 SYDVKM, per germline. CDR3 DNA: TGTGCCAGCAGTTGCCCGACAGGGGGCTACAATGAGCAGTTCTTC. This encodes CASSCPTGGYNEQFF.

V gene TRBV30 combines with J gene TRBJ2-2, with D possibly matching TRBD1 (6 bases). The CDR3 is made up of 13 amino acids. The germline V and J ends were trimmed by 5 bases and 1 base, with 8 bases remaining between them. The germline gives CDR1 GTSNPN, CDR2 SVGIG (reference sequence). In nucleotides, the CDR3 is TGTGCCTGGTCGACAGGGAACACCGGGGAGCTGTTTTTT. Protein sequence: CAWSTGNTGELFF.

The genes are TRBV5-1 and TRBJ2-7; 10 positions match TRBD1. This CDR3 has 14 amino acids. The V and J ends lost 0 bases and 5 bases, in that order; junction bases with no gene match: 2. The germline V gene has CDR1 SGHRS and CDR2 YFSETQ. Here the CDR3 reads CASSLGQGANEQYF. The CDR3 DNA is TGCGCCAGCAGCTTGGGACAGGGGGCCAACGAGCAGTACTTC.

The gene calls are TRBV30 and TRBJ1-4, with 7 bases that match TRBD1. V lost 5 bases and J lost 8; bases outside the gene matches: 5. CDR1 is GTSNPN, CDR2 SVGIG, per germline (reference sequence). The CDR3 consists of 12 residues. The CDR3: CAWGTVPEKLFF. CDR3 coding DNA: TGTGCCTGGGGGACAGTTCCGGAAAAACTGTTTTTT.

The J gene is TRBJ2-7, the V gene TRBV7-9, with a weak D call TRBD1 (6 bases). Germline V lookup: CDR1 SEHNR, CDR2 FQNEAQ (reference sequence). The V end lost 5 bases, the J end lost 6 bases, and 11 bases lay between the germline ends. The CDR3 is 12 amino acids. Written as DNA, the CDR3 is TGTGCCAGCAGCGACGGGACAATCGAGCAGTACTTC. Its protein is CASSDGTIEQYF.

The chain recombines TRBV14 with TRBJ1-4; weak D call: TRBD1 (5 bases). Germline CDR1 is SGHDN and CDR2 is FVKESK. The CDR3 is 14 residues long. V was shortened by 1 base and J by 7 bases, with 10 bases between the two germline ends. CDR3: CASSQVRVREKLFF. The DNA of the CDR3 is TGTGCCAGCAGCCAAGTCAGGGTGCGTGAAAAACTGTTTTTT.

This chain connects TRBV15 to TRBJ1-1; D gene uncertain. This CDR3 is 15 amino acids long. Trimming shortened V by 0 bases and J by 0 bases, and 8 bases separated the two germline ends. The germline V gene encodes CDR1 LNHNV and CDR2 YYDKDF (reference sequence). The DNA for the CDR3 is TGTGCCACCAGCAGAGATAGACTGATGAACACTGAAGCTTTCTTT. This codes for CATSRDRLMNTEAFF.

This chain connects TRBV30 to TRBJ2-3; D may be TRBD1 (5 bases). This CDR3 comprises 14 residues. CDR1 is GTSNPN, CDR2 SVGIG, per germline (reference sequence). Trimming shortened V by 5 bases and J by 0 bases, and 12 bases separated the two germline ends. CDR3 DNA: TGTGCCTGGTCCCAGGGAATTAGCACAGATACGCAGTATTTT. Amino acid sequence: CAWSQGISTDTQYF.

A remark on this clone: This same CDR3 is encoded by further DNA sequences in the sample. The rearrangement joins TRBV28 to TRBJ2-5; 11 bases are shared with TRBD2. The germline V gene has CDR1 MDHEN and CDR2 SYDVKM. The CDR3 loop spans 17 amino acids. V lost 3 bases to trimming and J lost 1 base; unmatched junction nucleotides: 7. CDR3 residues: CASSFPSGGPGQETQYF. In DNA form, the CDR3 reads TGTGCCAGCAGTTTCCCTAGCGGGGGGCCAGGCCAAGAGACCCAGTACTTC.

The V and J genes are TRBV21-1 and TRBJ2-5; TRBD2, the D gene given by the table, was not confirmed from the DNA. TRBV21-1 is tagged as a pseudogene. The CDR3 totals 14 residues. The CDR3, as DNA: TGTGCCAGCAGCACTGACTACTTCCAGGAGACCCAGTACTTC. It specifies CASSTDYFQETQYF.

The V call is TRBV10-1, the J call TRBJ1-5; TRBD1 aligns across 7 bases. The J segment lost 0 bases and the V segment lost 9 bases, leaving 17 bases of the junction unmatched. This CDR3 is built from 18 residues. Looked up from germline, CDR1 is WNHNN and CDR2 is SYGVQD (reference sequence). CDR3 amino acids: CARTGTDVSKNSNQPQHF. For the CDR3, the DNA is TGCGCCAGAACCGGGACAGACGTTTCCAAAAATAGCAATCAGCCCCAGCATTTT.

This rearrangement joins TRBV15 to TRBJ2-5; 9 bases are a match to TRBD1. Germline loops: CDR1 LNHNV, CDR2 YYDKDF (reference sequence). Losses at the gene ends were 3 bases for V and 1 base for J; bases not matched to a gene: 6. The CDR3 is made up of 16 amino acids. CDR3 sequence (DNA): TGTGCCACCAGCAGTGAGGGACAGGGAATCCAAGAGACCCAGTACTTC. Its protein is CATSSEGQGIQETQYF.

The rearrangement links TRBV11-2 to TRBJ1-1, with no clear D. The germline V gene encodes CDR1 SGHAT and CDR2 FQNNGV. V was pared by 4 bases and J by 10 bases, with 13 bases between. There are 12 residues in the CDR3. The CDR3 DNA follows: TGTGCCAGCAGCTCTACGAGGGAGTCAGCTTTCTTT. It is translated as CASSSTRESAFF.

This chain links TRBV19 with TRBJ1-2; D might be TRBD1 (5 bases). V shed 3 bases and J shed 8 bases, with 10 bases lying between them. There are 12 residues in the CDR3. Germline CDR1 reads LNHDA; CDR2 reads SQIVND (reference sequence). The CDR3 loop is CASSMRGGGYTF. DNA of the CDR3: TGTGCCAGTAGTATGAGGGGAGGCGGCTACACCTTC.

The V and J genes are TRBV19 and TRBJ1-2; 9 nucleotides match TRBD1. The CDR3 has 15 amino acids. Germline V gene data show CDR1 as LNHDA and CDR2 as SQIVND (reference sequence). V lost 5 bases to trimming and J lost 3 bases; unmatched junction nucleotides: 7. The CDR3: CASSPRTGEDYGYTF. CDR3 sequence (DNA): TGTGCCAGTAGTCCAAGGACAGGGGAGGACTATGGCTACACCTTC. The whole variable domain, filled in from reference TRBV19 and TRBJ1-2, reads DGGITQSPKYLFRKEGQNVTLSCEQNLNHDAMYWYRQDPGQGLRLIYYSQIVNDFQKGDIAEGYSVSREKKESFPLTVTSAQKNPTAFYLCASSPRTGEDYGYTFGSGTRLTVV.